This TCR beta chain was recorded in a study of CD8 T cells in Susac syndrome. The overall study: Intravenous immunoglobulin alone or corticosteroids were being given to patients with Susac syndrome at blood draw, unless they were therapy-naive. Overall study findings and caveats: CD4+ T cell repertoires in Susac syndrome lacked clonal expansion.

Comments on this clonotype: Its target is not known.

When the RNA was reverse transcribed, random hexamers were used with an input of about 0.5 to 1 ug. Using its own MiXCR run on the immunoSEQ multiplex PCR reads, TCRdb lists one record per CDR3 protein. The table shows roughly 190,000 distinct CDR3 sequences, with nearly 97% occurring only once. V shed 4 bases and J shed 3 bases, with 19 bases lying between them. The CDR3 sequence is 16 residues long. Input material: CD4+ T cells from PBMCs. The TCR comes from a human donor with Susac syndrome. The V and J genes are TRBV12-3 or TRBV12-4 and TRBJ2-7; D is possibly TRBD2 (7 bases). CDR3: CASSSAWGGAYYEQYF. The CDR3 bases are TGTGCCAGCAGTTCAGCCTGGGGGGGGGCCTACTACGAGCAGTACTTC.